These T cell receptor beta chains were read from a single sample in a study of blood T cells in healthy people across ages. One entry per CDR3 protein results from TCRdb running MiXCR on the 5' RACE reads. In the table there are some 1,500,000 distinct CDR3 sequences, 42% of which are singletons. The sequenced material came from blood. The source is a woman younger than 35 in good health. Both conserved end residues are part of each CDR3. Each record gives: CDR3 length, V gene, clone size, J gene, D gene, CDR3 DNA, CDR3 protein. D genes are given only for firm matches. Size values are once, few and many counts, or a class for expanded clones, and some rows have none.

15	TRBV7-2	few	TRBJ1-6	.	TGTGCCAGCAGCTTAGGCCTCTATACGATTTCACCCCTCCACTTT	CASSLGLYTISPLHF
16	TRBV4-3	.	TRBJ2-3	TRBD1	TGCGCCAGCAGCCAAGATGTCTTCGTACAGGGGGTTACGCAGTATTTT	CASSQDVFVQGVTQYF
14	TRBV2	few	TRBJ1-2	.	TGTGCCAGCAATGAGGGGGTAAAGATCTATGGCTACACCTTC	CASNEGVKIYGYTF
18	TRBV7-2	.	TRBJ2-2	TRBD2	TGTGCCAGCAGCTTATGGTCACTAGCGGGAGGTCTTGCCGGGGAGCTGTTTTTT	CASSLWSLAGGLAGELFF
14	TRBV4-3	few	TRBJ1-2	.	TGCGCCAGCAGCCAAGATTCCAGGAACTATGGCTACACCTTC	CASSQDSRNYGYTF
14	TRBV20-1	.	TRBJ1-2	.	TGCAGTGCTAGAGTCGGGGCAATTAACTATGGCTACACCTTC	CSARVGAINYGYTF
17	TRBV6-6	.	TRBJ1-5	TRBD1	TGTGCCAGCACGGACAGGGCGTCGTCGGTTGAGCATCAGCCCCAGCATTTT	CASTDRASSVEHQPQHF
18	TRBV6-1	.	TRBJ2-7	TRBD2	TGTGCCAGCAGTGGCCCTGGACTAGTAAAAAAATCTTCCTACGAGCAGTACTTC	CASSGPGLVKKSSYEQYF
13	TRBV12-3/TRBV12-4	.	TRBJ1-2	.	TGTGCCACCTCCCGGGAATCTACCTATGGCTACACCTTC	CATSRESTYGYTF
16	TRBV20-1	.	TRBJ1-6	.	TGCAGTGCTACCCGGGGGGGGAACCTCTATAATTCACCCCTCCACTTT	CSATRGGNLYNSPLHF
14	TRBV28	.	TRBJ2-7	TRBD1	TGTGCCAGCATTACCGGGACAGCCTCCTACGAGCAGTACTTC	CASITGTASYEQYF
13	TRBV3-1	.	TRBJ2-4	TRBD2	TGTGCCAGCAGCCAAGAGGGCGCGGGAGAGCAGTACTTC	CASSQEGAGEQYF
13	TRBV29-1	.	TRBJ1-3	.	TGCAGCGCCTCGGGCTTGGCTGGAAACACCATATATTTT	CSASGLAGNTIYF
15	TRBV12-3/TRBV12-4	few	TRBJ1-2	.	TGTGCCAGCAGTTGGTCCGGACAGTTAAACTATGGCTACACCTTC	CASSWSGQLNYGYTF
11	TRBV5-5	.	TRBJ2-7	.	TGTGCCAGCAGCTTGTCTGGAGAGGAGTACTTC	CASSLSGEEYF
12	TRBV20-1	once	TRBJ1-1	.	TGCAGTGTGCCGGACACGAACACTGAAGCTTTCTTT	CSVPDTNTEAFF
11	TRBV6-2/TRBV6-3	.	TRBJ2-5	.	TGTGCCAGCTCCAACTCCCAGACCCAGTACTTC	CASSNSQTQYF
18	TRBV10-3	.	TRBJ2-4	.	TGTGCCACCAACCCAGGGGGGGCTACTCGACTAGCCAAAAACATTCAGTACTTC	CATNPGGATRLAKNIQYF
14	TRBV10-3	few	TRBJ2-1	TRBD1	TGTGCCAACGCACAGGGGGTGTCCTACAATGAGCAGTTCTTC	CANAQGVSYNEQFF
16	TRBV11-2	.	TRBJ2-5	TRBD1	TGTGCCAGCAGCGCTCCGGGACAGGGGATTAGAGGTGAGCAGTACTTC	CASSAPGQGIRGEQYF
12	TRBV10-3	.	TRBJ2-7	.	TGTGCCATCAGTGAAGCGCAGTACGAGCAGTACTTC	CAISEAQYEQYF
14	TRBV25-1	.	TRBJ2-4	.	TGTGCCAGCAACGGGACCGCAAGGCCATACATTCAGTACTTC	CASNGTARPYIQYF
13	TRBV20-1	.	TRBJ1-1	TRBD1	TGCAGTGTTGAGGACAGGGAGAACACTGAAGCTTTCTTT	CSVEDRENTEAFF
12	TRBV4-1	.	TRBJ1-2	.	TGCGCCAGCAGCCAAGGGGAGGCTGGCTACACCTTC	CASSQGEAGYTF
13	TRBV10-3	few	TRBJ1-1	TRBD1	TGTGCCATCAGTAGCACAGGGGGCACTGAAGCTTTCTTT	CAISSTGGTEAFF
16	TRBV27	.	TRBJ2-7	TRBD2	TGTGCCAGCAGCCGAAAGGGGGTAGCGGGAACCTACGAGCAGTACTTC	CASSRKGVAGTYEQYF
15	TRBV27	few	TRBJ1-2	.	TGTGCCAGCAGTGACCTTAGCGGGGGCCAAAAGGGCTACACCTTC	CASSDLSGGQKGYTF
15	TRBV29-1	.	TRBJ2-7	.	TGCAGCGTTCGGCAGGGGGGGAGGGCCTCGGACGAGCAGTACTTC	CSVRQGGRASDEQYF
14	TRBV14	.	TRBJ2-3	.	TGTGCCAGCAGCCAAGATTGGGTCACAGATACGCAGTATTTT	CASSQDWVTDTQYF
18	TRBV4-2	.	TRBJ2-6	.	TGTGCCAGCAGCCAAAACCACCCGACACAATCTGGGGCCAACGTCCTGACTTTC	CASSQNHPTQSGANVLTF
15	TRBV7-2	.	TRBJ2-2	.	TGTGCCAGCAGTAAAAGGCAGCTCTTCACCGGGGAGCTGTTTTTT	CASSKRQLFTGELFF
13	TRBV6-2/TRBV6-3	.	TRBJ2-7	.	TGTGCCAGCAACCAGGGCTCCTACAATGAGCAGTACTTC	CASNQGSYNEQYF
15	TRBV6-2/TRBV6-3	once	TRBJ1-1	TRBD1	TGTGCCAGCAGACGGACAGGGGGCGTACTCGCTGAAGCTTTCTTT	CASRRTGGVLAEAFF
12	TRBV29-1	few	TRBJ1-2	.	TGCAGCGTTGAACAGGGGTATAATGGCTACACCTTC	CSVEQGYNGYTF
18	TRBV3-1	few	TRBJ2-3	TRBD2	TGTGCCAGCAGCCAAGCTCCGCGGACTAGCGGGAGGACAGATACGCAGTATTTT	CASSQAPRTSGRTDTQYF
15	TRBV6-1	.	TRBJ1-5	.	TGTGCCAGCAGTGCAGTACACAGGAGCAATCAGCCCCAGCATTTT	CASSAVHRSNQPQHF
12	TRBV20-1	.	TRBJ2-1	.	TGCAGTGCCTCCCGGAGGAACAATGAGCAGTTCTTC	CSASRRNNEQFF
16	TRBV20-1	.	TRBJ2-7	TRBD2	TGCAGTGCTAGAGATCCAAGACTAGCGGAGACCTACGAGCAGTACTTC	CSARDPRLAETYEQYF
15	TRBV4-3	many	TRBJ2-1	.	TGCGCCAGCAGCCAAGATCAATCTTTCTACAATGAGCAGTTCTTC	CASSQDQSFYNEQFF
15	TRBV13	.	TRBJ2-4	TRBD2	TGTGCCAGCAGCTTAGGAAGGGGACTAAAAAACATTCAGTACTTC	CASSLGRGLKNIQYF
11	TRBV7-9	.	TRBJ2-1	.	TGTGCCAGCAGCTTTGAGGATGAGCAGTTCTTC	CASSFEDEQFF